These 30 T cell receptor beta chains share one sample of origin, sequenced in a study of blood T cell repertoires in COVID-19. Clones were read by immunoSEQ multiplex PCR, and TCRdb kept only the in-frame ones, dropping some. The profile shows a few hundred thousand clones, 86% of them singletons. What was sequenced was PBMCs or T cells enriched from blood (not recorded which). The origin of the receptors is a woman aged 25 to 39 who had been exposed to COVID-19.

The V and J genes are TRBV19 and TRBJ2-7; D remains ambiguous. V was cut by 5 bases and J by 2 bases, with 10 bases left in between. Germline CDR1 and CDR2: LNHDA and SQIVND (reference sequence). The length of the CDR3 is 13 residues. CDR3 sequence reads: CASSLTTAYEQYF. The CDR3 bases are TGTGCCAGTAGTCTCACGACTGCCTACGAGCAGTACTTC.

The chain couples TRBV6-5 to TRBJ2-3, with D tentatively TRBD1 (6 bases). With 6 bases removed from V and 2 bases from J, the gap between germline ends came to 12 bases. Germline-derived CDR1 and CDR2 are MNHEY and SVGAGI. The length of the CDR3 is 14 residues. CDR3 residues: CASSRGQPTDTQYF. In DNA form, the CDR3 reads TGTGCCAGCAGCCGAGGACAGCCCACAGATACGCAGTATTTT.

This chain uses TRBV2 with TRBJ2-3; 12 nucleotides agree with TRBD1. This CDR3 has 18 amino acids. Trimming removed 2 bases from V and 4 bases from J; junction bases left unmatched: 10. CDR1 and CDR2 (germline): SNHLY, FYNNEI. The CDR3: CASSEIMGQGAAADTQYF. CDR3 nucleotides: TGTGCCAGCAGTGAAATTATGGGACAGGGGGCCGCCGCAGATACGCAGTATTTT.

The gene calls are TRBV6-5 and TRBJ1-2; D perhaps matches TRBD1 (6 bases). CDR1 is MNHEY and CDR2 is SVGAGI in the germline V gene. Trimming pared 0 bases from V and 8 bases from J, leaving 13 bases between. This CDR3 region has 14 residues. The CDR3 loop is CASSYSSGAQGYTF. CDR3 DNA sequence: TGTGCCAGCAGTTACTCGTCAGGGGCGCAAGGCTACACCTTC.

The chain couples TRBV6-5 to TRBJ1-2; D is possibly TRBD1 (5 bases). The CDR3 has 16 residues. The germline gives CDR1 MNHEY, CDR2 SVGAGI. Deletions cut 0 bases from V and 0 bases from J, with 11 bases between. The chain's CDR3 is CASSYSRRGPNYGYTF. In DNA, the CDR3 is TGTGCCAGCAGTTACTCGAGGAGGGGCCCTAACTATGGCTACACCTTC.

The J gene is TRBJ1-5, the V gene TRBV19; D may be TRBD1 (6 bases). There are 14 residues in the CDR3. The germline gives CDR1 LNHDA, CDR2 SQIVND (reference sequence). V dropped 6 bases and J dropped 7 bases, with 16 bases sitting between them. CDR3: CASRPQGRTQPQHF. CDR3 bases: TGTGCCAGTAGACCCCAGGGGCGTACGCAGCCCCAGCATTTT. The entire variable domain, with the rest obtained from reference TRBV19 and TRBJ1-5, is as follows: DGGITQSPKYLFRKEGQNVTLSCEQNLNHDAMYWYRQDPGQGLRLIYYSQIVNDFQKGDIAEGYSVSREKKESFPLTVTSAQKNPTAFYLCASRPQGRTQPQHFGDGTRLSIL.

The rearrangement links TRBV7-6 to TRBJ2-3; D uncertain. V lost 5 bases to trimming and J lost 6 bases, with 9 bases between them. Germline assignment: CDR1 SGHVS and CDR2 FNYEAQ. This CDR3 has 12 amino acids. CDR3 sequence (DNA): TGTGCCAGCAGCCCCTTCCGGGATACGCAGTATTTT. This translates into CASSPFRDTQYF. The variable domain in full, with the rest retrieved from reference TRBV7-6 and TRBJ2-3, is GAGVSQSPRYKVTKRGQDVALRCDPISGHVSLYWYRQALGQGPEFLTYFNYEAQQDKSGLPNDRFSAERPEGSISTLTIQRTEQRDSAMYRCASSPFRDTQYFGPGTRLTVL.

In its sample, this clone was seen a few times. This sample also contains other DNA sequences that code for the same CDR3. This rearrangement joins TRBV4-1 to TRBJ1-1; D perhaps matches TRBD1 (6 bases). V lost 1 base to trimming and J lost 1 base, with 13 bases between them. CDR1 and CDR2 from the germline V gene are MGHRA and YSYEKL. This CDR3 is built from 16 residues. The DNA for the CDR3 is TGCGCCAGCAGCCAAGCCCCCCTACAGGGGAACACTGAAGCTTTCTTT. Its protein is CASSQAPLQGNTEAFF.

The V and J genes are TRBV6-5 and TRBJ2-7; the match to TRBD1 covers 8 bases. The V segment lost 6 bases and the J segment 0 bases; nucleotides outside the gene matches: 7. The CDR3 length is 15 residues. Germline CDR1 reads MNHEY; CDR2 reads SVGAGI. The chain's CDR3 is CASRSTGAGSYEQYF. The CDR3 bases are TGTGCCAGCAGGTCGACAGGGGCCGGCTCCTACGAGCAGTACTTC.

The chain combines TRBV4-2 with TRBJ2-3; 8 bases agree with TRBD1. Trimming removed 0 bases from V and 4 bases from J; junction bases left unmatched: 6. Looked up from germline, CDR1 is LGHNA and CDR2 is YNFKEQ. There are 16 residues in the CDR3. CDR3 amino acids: CASSQENPQGADTQYF. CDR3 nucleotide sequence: TGTGCCAGCAGCCAAGAAAACCCACAGGGGGCAGATACGCAGTATTTT.

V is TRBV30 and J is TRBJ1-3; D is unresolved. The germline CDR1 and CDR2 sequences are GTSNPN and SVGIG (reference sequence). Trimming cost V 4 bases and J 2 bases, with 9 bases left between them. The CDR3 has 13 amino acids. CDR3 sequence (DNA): TGTGCCTGGATCAGGTCGGCTGGAAACACCATATATTTT. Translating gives CAWIRSAGNTIYF.

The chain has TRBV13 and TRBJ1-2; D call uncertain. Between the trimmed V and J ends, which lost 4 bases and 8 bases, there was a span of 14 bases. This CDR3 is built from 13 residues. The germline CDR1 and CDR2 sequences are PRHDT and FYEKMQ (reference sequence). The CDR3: CASSSYTAGGYTF. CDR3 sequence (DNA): TGTGCCAGCAGCTCCTACACTGCGGGAGGCTACACCTTC.

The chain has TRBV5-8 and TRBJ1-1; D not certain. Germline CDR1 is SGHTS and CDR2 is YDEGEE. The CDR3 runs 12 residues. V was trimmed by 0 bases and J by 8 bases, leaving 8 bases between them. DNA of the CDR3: TGTGCCAGCAGCTTGGCCCGGGTAGAAGCTTTCTTT. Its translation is CASSLARVEAFF.

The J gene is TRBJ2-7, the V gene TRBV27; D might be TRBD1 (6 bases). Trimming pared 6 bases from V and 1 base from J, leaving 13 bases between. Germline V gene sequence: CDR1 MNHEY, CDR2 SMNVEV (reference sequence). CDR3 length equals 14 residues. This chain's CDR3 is CASSFSDRSYEQYF. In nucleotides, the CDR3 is TGTGCCAGCAGCTTCTCGGACAGATCCTACGAGCAGTACTTC.

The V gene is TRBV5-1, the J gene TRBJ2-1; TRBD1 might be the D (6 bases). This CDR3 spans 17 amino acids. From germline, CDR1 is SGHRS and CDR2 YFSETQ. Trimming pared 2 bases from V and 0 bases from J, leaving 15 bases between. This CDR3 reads CASSFERGTNSYNEQFF. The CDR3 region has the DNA TGCGCCAGCAGCTTTGAGAGGGGGACAAACTCCTACAATGAGCAGTTCTTC.

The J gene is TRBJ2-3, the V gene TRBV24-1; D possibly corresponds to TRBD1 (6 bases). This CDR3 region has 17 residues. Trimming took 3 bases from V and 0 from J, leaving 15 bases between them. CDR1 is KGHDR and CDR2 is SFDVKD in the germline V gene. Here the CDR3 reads CATSDIPGETSTDTQYF. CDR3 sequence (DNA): TGTGCCACCAGTGATATACCAGGGGAGACCAGCACAGATACGCAGTATTTT.

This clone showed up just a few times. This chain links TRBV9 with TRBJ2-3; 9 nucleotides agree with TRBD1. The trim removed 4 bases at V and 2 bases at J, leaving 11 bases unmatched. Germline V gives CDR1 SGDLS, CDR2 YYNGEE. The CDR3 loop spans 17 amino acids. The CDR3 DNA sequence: TGTGCCAGCAGCCGCCGGACAGGGGCCACAAACACAGATACGCAGTATTTT. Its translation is CASSRRTGATNTDTQYF.

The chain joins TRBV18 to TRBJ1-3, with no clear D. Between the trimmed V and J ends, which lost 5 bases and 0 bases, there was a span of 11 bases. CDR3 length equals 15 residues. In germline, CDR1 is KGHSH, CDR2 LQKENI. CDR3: CASSFGRISGNTIYF. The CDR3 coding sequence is TGTGCCAGCTCATTCGGCAGGATCTCTGGAAACACCATATATTTT.

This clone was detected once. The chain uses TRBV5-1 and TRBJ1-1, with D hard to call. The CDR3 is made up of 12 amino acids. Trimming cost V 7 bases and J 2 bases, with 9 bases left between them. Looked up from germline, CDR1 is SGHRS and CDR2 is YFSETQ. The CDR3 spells CASAQSNTEAFF. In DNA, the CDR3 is TGCGCCAGCGCCCAGTCTAACACTGAAGCTTTCTTT.

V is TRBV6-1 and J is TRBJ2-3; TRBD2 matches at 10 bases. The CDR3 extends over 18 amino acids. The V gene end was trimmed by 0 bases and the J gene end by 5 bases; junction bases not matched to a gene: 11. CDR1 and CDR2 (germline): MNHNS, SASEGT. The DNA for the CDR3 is TGTGCCAGCAGTGAAGCGCTGGGGTTAGCGGGGGGCGAAGATACGCAGTATTTT. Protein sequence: CASSEALGLAGGEDTQYF.

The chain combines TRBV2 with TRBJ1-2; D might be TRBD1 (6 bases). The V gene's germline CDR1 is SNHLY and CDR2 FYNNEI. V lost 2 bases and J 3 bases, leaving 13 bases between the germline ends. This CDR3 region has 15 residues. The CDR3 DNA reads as TGTGCCAGCAGTGAATGGGGGGGCGCGGACTATGGCTACACCTTC. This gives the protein CASSEWGGADYGYTF.

CDR3 nucleotides: TGTGCCAGCAGTTGGACAGGGCCGAATGAGCAGTTCTTC. This codes for CASSWTGPNEQFF. The chain employs TRBV27 and TRBJ2-1; TRBD1 aligns across 8 bases. Germline V gene lookup returns CDR1 MNHEY and CDR2 SMNVEV (reference sequence). This CDR3 spans 13 amino acids. After removal of 4 bases from V and 7 bases from J, the junction contained 3 bases not matched to a gene.

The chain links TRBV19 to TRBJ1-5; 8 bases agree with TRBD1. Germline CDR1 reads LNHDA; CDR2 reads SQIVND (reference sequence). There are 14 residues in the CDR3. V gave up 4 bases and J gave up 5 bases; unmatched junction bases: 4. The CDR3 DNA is TGTGCCAGTAGTAGGACAGGGCCCGATCAGCCCCAGCATTTT. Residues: CASSRTGPDQPQHF.

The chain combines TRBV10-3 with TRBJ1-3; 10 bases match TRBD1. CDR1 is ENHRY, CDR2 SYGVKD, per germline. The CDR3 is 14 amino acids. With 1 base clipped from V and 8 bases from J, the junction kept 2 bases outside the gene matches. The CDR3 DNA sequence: TGTGCCATCAGTGAGTTCGGACAGGGGGACACCATATATTTT. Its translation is CAISEFGQGDTIYF.

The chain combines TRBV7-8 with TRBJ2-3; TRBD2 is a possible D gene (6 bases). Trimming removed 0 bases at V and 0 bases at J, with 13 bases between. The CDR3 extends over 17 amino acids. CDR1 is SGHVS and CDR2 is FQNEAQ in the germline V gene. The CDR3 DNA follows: TGTGCCAGCAGCTTAGCGCGGGACGGGCTCAGCACAGATACGCAGTATTTT. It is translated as CASSLARDGLSTDTQYF.

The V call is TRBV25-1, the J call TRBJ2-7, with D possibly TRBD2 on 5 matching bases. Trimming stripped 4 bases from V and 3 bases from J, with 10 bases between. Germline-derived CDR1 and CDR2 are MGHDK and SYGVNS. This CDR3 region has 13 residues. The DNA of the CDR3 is TGTGCCAGCAGTGGGAGCGGAGTCTACGAGCAGTACTTC. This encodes CASSGSGVYEQYF.

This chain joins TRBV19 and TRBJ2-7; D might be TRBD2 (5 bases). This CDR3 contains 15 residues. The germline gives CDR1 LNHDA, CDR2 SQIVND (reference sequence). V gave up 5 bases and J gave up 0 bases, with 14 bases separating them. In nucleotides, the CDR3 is TGTGCCAGTAGTGAGTCTGGACTGTCCTCCTACGAGCAGTACTTC. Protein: CASSESGLSSYEQYF.

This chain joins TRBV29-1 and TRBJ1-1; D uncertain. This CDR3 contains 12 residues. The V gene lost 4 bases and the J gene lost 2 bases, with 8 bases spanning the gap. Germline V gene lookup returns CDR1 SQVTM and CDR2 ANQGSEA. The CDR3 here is CSVVVYNTEAFF. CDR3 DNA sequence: TGCAGCGTTGTGGTCTATAACACTGAAGCTTTCTTT.

The CDR3 loop reads CASSYSMTSGGVSTDTQYF. Here the CDR3 DNA reads TGTGCCAGCAGTTACTCGATGACTAGCGGGGGGGTCTCCACAGATACGCAGTATTTT. V usage is TRBV6-2 or TRBV6-3 and J usage is TRBJ2-3, with TRBD2 matching 14 bases. Germline CDR1 and CDR2: MNHEY and SVGEGT. Trimming removed 0 bases from V and 2 bases from J; junction bases left unmatched: 7. The CDR3 is made up of 19 amino acids.

This CDR3 reads CASSLGDRETQYF. The CDR3 DNA reads as TGTGCCAGCAGTTTAGGGGACAGAGAGACCCAGTACTTC. J is TRBJ2-5 and V is TRBV27, with 7 bases aligning to TRBD1. The CDR3 is made up of 13 amino acids. Germline V gene sequence: CDR1 MNHEY, CDR2 SMNVEV (reference sequence). V lost 2 bases, J lost 4 bases, and 1 base stayed unmatched.